The 8 T cell receptor beta chains presented below share a single source sample, sequenced in a study of blood T cell repertoires in COVID-19. Sequencing used immunoSEQ multiplex PCR; TCRdb keeps in-frame clones, though not all of them. The sample yields 170,000 or so clones, about 78% seen once. The sample consisted of PBMCs or T cells enriched from blood (not recorded which). All receptors derive from a woman aged 45-65 years who had recovered from COVID-19.

This chain uses TRBV28 with TRBJ2-4; no clear D. The germline V gene has CDR1 MDHEN and CDR2 SYDVKM. The V and J ends lost 3 bases and 0 bases respectively, with 6 bases between them. This CDR3 comprises 14 residues. CDR3 nucleotides: TGTGCCAGCAGTTTTCCAGGAGCCAAAAACATTCAGTACTTC. Translated, it gives CASSFPGAKNIQYF.

This chain joins TRBV6-2 or TRBV6-3 and TRBJ2-1; 10 bases match TRBD2. The germline V gene encodes CDR1 MNHEY and CDR2 SVGEGT. The CDR3 has 14 amino acids. The ends lost 5 bases at V and 4 bases at J; junction bases unmatched: 2. The CDR3 protein is CASSIAGGYNEQFF. The CDR3 nucleotides are TGTGCCAGCAGTATAGCGGGAGGATACAATGAGCAGTTCTTC.

The gene calls are TRBV5-6 and TRBJ1-4, with 8 bases lining up with TRBD1. The CDR3 is 16 amino acids. With 3 bases clipped from V and 7 bases from J, the junction kept 11 bases outside the gene matches. Germline V gene sequence: CDR1 SGHDT, CDR2 YYEEEE. The CDR3 DNA is TGTGCCAGCAGCTCGGAGGCCGGGACAGGAGTTGAAAAACTGTTTTTT. Protein sequence: CASSSEAGTGVEKLFF.

This chain connects TRBV10-3 to TRBJ1-6, with D maybe TRBD1 (6 bases). The CDR3 contains 15 residues. CDR1 ENHRY and CDR2 SYGVKD come from the germline V gene. The V and J ends lost 5 bases and 8 bases respectively, with 16 bases between them. The chain's CDR3 is CAISPGQGDYSPLHF. CDR3 bases: TGTGCCATCAGTCCGGGACAAGGAGATTATTCACCCCTCCACTTT.

The chain joins TRBV6-5 to TRBJ2-3; no clear D. The germline V gene has CDR1 MNHEY and CDR2 SVGAGI. The CDR3 has 14 residues. The ends were cut back, 5 bases at V and 4 bases at J, with 13 bases in the middle. This CDR3 reads CASSLVLSSDTQYF. The CDR3 coding sequence is TGTGCCAGCAGTCTAGTGCTAAGTTCAGATACGCAGTATTTT.

The chain couples TRBV18 to TRBJ2-7, with D tentatively TRBD2 (5 bases). V was cut by 1 base and J by 7 bases, with 8 bases left in between. There are 12 residues in the CDR3. Germline lookup yields CDR1 KGHSH and CDR2 LQKENI. This chain's CDR3 is CASSPQREEQYF. The CDR3 bases are TGTGCCAGCTCACCACAACGGGAAGAGCAGTACTTC.

The chain is built from TRBV3-1 (or the pseudogene TRBV3-2) and TRBJ2-7; 7 bases map to TRBD1. CDR3 length: 14 residues. After removal of 8 bases from V and 5 bases from J, the junction contained 12 bases not matched to a gene. Germline CDR1 is LGHDT and CDR2 is YNNKEL (reference sequence). CDR3 protein: CASRRARTGDEQYF. The CDR3 bases are TGTGCCAGCCGAAGAGCGAGGACAGGCGACGAGCAGTACTTC.

This chain uses TRBV27 with TRBJ2-7, with 7 bases matching TRBD1. Trimming cost V 5 bases and J 1 base; bases outside gene matches: 5. Germline CDR1 MNHEY, CDR2 SMNVEV (reference sequence). This CDR3 is 14 amino acids long. Written as DNA, the CDR3 is TGTGCCAGCAGTCTACGGACAGGTTCCTACGAGCAGTACTTC. Protein sequence: CASSLRTGSYEQYF.